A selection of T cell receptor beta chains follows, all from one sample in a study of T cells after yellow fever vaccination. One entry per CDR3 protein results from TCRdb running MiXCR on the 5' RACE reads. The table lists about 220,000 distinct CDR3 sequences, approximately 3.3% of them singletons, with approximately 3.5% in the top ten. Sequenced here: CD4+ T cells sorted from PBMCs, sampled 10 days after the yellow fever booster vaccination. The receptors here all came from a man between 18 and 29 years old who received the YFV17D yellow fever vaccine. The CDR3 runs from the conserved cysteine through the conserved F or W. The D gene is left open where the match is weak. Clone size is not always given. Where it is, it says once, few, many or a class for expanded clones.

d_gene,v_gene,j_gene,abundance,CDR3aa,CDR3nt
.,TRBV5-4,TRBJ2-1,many,CASSLTGYDEQFF,TGTGCCAGCAGCTTGACAGGGTACGATGAGCAGTTCTTC
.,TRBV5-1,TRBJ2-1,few,CASTARGSYNEQFF,TGCGCCAGCACGGCCCGGGGCTCCTACAATGAGCAGTTCTTC
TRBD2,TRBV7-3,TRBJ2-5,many,CASSATSGGAETQYF,TGTGCCAGCAGCGCCACTAGCGGGGGGGCAGAGACCCAGTACTTC
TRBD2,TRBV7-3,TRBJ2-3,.,CASSLTFSLAGGDTDTQYF,TGTGCCAGCAGCTTAACTTTCTCGCTAGCGGGGGGGGACACAGATACGCAGTATTTT
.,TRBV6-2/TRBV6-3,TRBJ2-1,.,CASSLARVEQFF,TGTGCCAGCAGTCTAGCGAGGGTAGAGCAGTTCTTC
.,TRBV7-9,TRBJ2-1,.,CASSLDLNEQFF,TGTGCCAGCAGCTTAGACCTTAATGAGCAGTTCTTC
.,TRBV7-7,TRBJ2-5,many,CASSLNTVETQYF,TGTGCTAGCAGCTTAAACACAGTCGAGACCCAGTACTTC
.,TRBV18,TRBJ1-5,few,CASSRRQNNQPQHF,TGTGCCAGCTCACGAAGACAGAACAATCAGCCCCAGCATTTT
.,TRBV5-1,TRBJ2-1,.,CASSLVASNEQFF,TGCGCCAGCAGCTTGGTCGCTTCCAATGAGCAGTTCTTC
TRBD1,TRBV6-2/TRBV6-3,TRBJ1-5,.,CASSYRQGIQPQHF,TGTGCCAGCAGTTACAGACAGGGGATCCAGCCCCAGCATTTT
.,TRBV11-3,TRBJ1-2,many,CASSPRDGYGYTF,TGTGCCAGCAGCCCCCGGGACGGCTATGGCTACACCTTC
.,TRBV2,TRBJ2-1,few,CASSEAAGPNEQFF,TGTGCCAGCAGTGAAGCGGCAGGCCCTAATGAGCAGTTCTTC
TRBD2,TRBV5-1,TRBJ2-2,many,CASSRPVAGHTGELFF,TGCGCCAGCAGCCGCCCAGTAGCGGGGCACACCGGGGAGCTGTTTTTT
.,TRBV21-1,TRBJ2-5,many,CASSNPGLEGLGETQYF,TGTGCCAGCAGCAACCCGGGACTAGAGGGATTAGGAGAGACCCAGTACTTC
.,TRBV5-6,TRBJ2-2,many,CASSLGVTTGELFF,TGTGCCAGCAGCTTGGGCGTGACCACCGGGGAGCTGTTTTTT
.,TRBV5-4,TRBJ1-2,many,CASSRYFTRGYTF,TGTGCCAGCAGCCGATATTTTACGCGGGGCTACACCTTC
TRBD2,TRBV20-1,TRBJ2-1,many,CSATLAGGQNEQFF,TGCAGTGCCACGCTAGCGGGGGGGCAGAACGAGCAGTTCTTC
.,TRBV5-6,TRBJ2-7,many,CASSLLDTSYEQYF,TGTGCCAGCAGCTTGTTGGACACCTCCTACGAGCAGTACTTC
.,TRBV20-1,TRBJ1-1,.,CSSTYRTEHSEAFF,TGCAGTTCCACGTATAGGACGGAACACTCTGAAGCTTTCTTT
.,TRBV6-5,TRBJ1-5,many,CASSGQPNQPQHF,TGTGCCAGCAGTGGACAGCCTAATCAGCCCCAGCATTTT
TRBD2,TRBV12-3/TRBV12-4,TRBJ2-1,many,CAIAGGSSYNEQFF,TGTGCCATCGCGGGGGGGAGCTCCTACAATGAGCAGTTCTTC
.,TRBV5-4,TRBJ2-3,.,CASSLEVGSTDTQYF,TGTGCCAGCAGCTTGGAAGTTGGCTCCACAGATACGCAGTATTTT
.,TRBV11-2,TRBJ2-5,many,CASSGRDSSQETQYF,TGTGCCAGCAGCGGGCGGGACAGTTCCCAAGAGACCCAGTACTTC
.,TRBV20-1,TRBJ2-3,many,CSAGEAGTDTQYF,TGCAGTGCTGGGGAGGCAGGCACAGATACGCAGTATTTT
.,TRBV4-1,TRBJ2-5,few,CASSPEVTGRETQYF,TGCGCCAGCAGCCCAGAAGTCACAGGGCGCGAGACCCAGTACTTC
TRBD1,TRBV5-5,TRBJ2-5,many,CASSFWTGEETQYF,TGTGCCAGCAGCTTTTGGACAGGGGAGGAGACCCAGTACTTC
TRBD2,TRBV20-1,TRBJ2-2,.,CSARGGLAGPGELFF,TGCAGTGCTAGAGGAGGACTAGCGGGGCCCGGGGAGCTGTTTTTT
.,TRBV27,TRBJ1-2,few,CASTGGYTF,TGTGCCAGCACAGGTGGCTACACCTTC
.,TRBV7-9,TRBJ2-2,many,CASSLARFTGELFF,TGTGCCAGCAGCTTAGCCAGGTTCACCGGGGAGCTGTTTTTT
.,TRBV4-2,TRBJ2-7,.,CASSHPQGHEQYF,TGTGCCAGCAGCCATCCCCAGGGGCACGAGCAGTACTTC
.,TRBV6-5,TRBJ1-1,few,CASRNRESNTEAFF,TGTGCCAGCAGGAACAGGGAATCGAACACTGAAGCTTTCTTT
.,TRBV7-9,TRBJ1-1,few,CASSLSRQEAAFF,TGTGCCAGCAGCCTTAGCCGACAGGAAGCAGCTTTCTTT
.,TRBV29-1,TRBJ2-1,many,CSAVGTGYNEQFF,TGCAGCGCGGTGGGGACGGGGTACAATGAGCAGTTCTTC
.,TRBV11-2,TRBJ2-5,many,CASIQGAGAQYF,TGTGCCAGCATTCAAGGGGCTGGGGCCCAGTACTTC
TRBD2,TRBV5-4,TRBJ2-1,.,CASSLGSGGRGEQFF,TGTGCCAGCAGCTTAGGTAGCGGGGGGCGTGGTGAGCAGTTCTTC
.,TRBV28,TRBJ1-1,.,CASSSPAEGNTEAFF,TGTGCCAGCAGTTCCCCAGCCGAGGGGAACACTGAAGCTTTCTTT
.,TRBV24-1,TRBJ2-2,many,CATSDTRANTGELFF,TGTGCCACCAGTGACACCCGGGCGAACACCGGGGAGCTGTTTTTT
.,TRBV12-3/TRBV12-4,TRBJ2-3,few,CASGLTLKITQYF,TGTGCCAGCGGGCTTACGCTCAAGATAACGCAGTATTTT
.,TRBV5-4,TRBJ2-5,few,CASSSTVKETQYF,TGTGCCAGCAGCTCTACGGTGAAAGAGACCCAGTACTTC
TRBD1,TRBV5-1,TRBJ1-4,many,CASSGDRGYNEKLFF,TGCGCCAGCAGCGGAGACAGGGGGTATAATGAAAAACTGTTTTTT
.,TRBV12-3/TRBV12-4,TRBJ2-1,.,CASSFNYGEQFF,TGTGCCAGCAGTTTTAATTACGGTGAGCAGTTCTTC
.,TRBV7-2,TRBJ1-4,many,CASSFSRQVEKLFF,TGTGCCAGCAGCTTTAGTCGACAGGTTGAAAAACTGTTTTTT
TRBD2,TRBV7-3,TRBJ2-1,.,CASSLFTSGAYNEQFF,TGTGCCAGCAGCTTATTCACTAGCGGGGCCTACAATGAGCAGTTCTTC
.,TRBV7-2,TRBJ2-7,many,CATHQRGPHYEQYF,TGTGCCACCCACCAAAGGGGCCCGCATTACGAGCAGTACTTC
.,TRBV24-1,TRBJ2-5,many,CATSDWGAKTQYF,TGTGCCACCAGTGATTGGGGGGCTAAGACCCAGTACTTC
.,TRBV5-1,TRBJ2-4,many,CASSFARESIQYF,TGCGCCAGCAGCTTCGCCAGGGAGAGCATTCAGTACTTC
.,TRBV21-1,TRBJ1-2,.,CASSPNPDRTYGYTF,TGTGCCAGCAGCCCTAATCCCGACAGGACTTATGGCTACACCTTC
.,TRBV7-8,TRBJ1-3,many,CASSFPRGTGNTIYF,TGTGCCAGCAGCTTCCCGCGGGGGACTGGAAACACCATATATTTT
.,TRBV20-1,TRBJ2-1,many,CSAMRDPDNEQFF,TGCAGTGCCATGCGGGACCCGGACAATGAGCAGTTCTTC
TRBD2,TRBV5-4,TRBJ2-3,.,CASSLKLAGVGTTDTQYF,TGTGCCAGCAGCTTAAAACTAGCGGGGGTCGGAACCACAGATACGCAGTATTTT
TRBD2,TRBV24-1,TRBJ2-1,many,CATSDSASGNNEQFF,TGTGCCACCAGTGATTCGGCTAGCGGGAACAATGAGCAGTTCTTC